The 13 T cell receptor beta chains given below trace back to one sample, sequenced in a study of T cell responses to AZD1222 COVID-19 vaccine. Repertoires were generated with immunoSEQ multiplex PCR, while TCRdb's copy carries only in-frame clones and drops some. The sample has some 150,000 clones, approximately 90% seen once; the top ten hold around 2.8%. The sequencing used peripheral blood, collected on day 0 of MenACWY control vaccination. These TCRs come from an adult in good health.

The chain employs TRBV2 and TRBJ2-5, with a tentative D call TRBD2 (5 bases). The CDR3 runs 16 residues. Trimming stripped 0 bases from V and 5 bases from J, with 16 bases between. Per the germline V gene, CDR1 is SNHLY and CDR2 is FYNNEI. The DNA of the CDR3 is TGTGCCAGCAGTGAAGCGCGCGGAGGTGTTTGGGAGACCCAGTACTTC. It is translated as CASSEARGGVWETQYF.

This chain connects TRBV12-5 to TRBJ2-1, with a possible D match to TRBD2 (6 bases). The CDR3 runs to 15 residues. Germline V CDR1 and CDR2: LGHNT, FRNRAP. The V and J ends lost 3 bases and 6 bases respectively, with 15 bases between them. Written as DNA, the CDR3 is TGTGCTAGTGGTTTAGGACGGGGGATAATCAATGAGCAGTTCTTC. It codes for CASGLGRGIINEQFF.

V is TRBV27 and J is TRBJ1-2; D not resolved. Trimming removed 0 bases at V and 5 bases at J, with 7 bases between. Per the germline V gene, CDR1 is MNHEY and CDR2 is SMNVEV (reference sequence). This CDR3 is built from 13 residues. CDR3 nucleotide sequence: TGTGCCAGCAGTTTATCTGCCTCTTATGGCTACACCTTC. Encoded protein: CASSLSASYGYTF.

This clone was recorded a few times. This chain connects TRBV15 to TRBJ2-7, with a tentative D call TRBD2 (5 bases). The germline V and J ends were trimmed by 0 bases and 0 bases, with 15 bases remaining between them. The CDR3 sequence is 17 residues long. Germline V lookup: CDR1 LNHNV, CDR2 YYDKDF (reference sequence). CDR3 DNA sequence: TGTGCCACCAGCAGAGACAGACTAACCATTAGCTCCTACGAGCAGTACTTC. It codes for CATSRDRLTISSYEQYF.

J is TRBJ1-5 and V is TRBV2; TRBD1 aligns across 9 bases. The trim removed 6 bases at V and 5 bases at J, leaving 5 bases unmatched. The CDR3 totals 14 residues. From germline, CDR1 is SNHLY and CDR2 FYNNEI. This CDR3 is CASRADRGDQPQHF. In DNA form, the CDR3 reads TGTGCCAGCAGGGCGGACAGGGGTGATCAGCCCCAGCATTTT. Looking up the rest from reference TRBV2 and TRBJ1-5 gives the full variable domain: EPEVTQTPSHQVTQMGQEVILRCVPISNHLYFYWYRQILGQKVEFLVSFYNNEISEKSEIFDDQFSVERPDGSNFTLKIRSTKLEDSAMYFCASRADRGDQPQHFGDGTRLSIL.

The chain recombines TRBV28 with TRBJ2-1; TRBD2 matches at 11 bases. The CDR3 consists of 17 residues. With V trimmed by 8 bases and J by 0 bases, 9 bases remained unmatched. The V gene's germline CDR1 is MDHEN and CDR2 SYDVKM. CDR3 nucleotide sequence: TGTGCCAGCTGGGGGGTAGCGGGAGGGAGCTCCTACAATGAGCAGTTCTTC. This gives the protein CASWGVAGGSSYNEQFF.

V usage is TRBV3-1 (or the pseudogene TRBV3-2) and J usage is TRBJ1-1; tentatively, D is TRBD1 (6 bases). Trimming took off 4 bases at V and 5 bases at J, with 11 bases between the two ends. The CDR3 is 13 residues long. Germline V CDR1 and CDR2: LGHDT, YNNKEL (reference sequence). The CDR3 loop is CASSPRGGTEAFF. CDR3 nucleotides: TGTGCCAGCAGCCCCCGAGGGGGGACTGAAGCTTTCTTT.

The chain is built from TRBV3-1 (or the pseudogene TRBV3-2) and TRBJ1-6; a weak D match, TRBD1 (5 bases). V gave up 4 bases and J gave up 1 base, with 14 bases separating them. Germline CDR1 and CDR2: LGHDT and YNNKEL (reference sequence). The CDR3 is 17 residues long. The CDR3 DNA is TGTGCCAGCAGCCGCCGAGTAGGGGCGTCCTATAATTCACCCCTCCACTTT. It translates to CASSRRVGASYNSPLHF.

V and J are TRBV12-3 or TRBV12-4 and TRBJ1-2; no clear D gene. This CDR3 region has 12 residues. The ends were cut back, 5 bases at V and 6 bases at J, with 10 bases in the middle. CDR3 sequence: CASSMRADGYTF. The CDR3 DNA is TGTGCCAGCAGTATGCGGGCCGATGGCTACACCTTC.

This sequence joins TRBV29-1 and TRBJ2-1; weak D call: TRBD1 (5 bases). V was pared by 7 bases and J by 4 bases, with 11 bases between. Germline loops: CDR1 SQVTM, CDR2 ANQGSEA. CDR3 length: 12 residues. The CDR3 nucleotides read TGCAGCGCCCAGGGTTCTTACAATGAGCAGTTCTTC. It encodes CSAQGSYNEQFF.

The rearrangement uses TRBV11-2 and TRBJ2-5, with 9 bases lining up with TRBD1. The length of the CDR3 is 15 residues. V was clipped by 5 bases and J by 4 bases; unmatched bases: 8. Germline CDR1 reads SGHAT; CDR2 reads FQNNGV. CDR3 coding DNA: TGTGCCAGCAGCCTTCAGACAGGGGGAATAGAGACCCAGTACTTC. This gives the protein CASSLQTGGIETQYF.

The chain links TRBV7-8 to TRBJ2-2; TRBD1 matches at 8 bases. This CDR3 has 13 residues. CDR1 and CDR2 from the germline V gene are SGHVS and FQNEAQ. J lost 6 bases, V lost 5 bases, and 2 bases had no gene match. CDR3 DNA sequence: TGTGCCAGCAGCACCAGGGGGCCCGGGGAGCTGTTTTTT. This sequence encodes CASSTRGPGELFF. The whole variable domain, remainder taken from reference TRBV7-8 and TRBJ2-2, is GAGVSQSPRYKVAKRGQDVALRCDPISGHVSLFWYQQALGQGPEFLTYFQNEAQLDKSGLPSDRFFAERPEGSVSTLKIQRTQQEDSAVYLCASSTRGPGELFFGEGSRLTVL.

The V gene is TRBV5-1, the J gene TRBJ2-2, with 7 positions matching TRBD1. The length of the CDR3 is 16 residues. Germline V CDR1 and CDR2: SGHRS, YFSETQ. The junction had 6 bases not matched to a gene; V was cut back by 4 bases and J by 0 bases. CDR3 in amino acids: CASSPVGGPNTGELFF. CDR3 nucleotides: TGCGCCAGCAGCCCGGTAGGGGGCCCGAACACCGGGGAGCTGTTTTTT.